This passage covers 31 T cell receptor beta chains from one sample sequenced in a study of OX40 agonist ivuxolimab in advanced cancers. This table comes from immunoSEQ multiplex PCR, and its TCRdb copy is limited to in-frame clones, with some not included. The sample has some 20,000 clones; around two thirds are singletons. The material sequenced was CD4+ or CD8+ T cells sorted from blood, taken in a trial of the OX40 agonist ivuxolimab. The source is an adult with an advanced solid tumor such as melanoma, head and neck, liver or kidney cancer.

This rearrangement joins TRBV15 to TRBJ1-1; tentative D call: TRBD1 (6 bases). This CDR3 comprises 14 residues. V dropped 4 bases and J dropped 9 bases, with 18 bases sitting between them. Germline V gives CDR1 LNHNV, CDR2 YYDKDF (reference sequence). This CDR3 is CATSMGLTGTQAFF. DNA of the CDR3: TGTGCCACCAGCATGGGATTGACAGGAACTCAAGCTTTCTTT. Full variable domain (missing parts from reference TRBV15 and TRBJ1-1): DAMVIQNPRYQVTQFGKPVTLSCSQTLNHNVMYWYQQKSSQAPKLLFHYYDKDFNNEADTPDNFQSRRPNTSFCFLDIRSPGLGDTAMYLCATSMGLTGTQAFFGQGTRLTVV.

This clone occurred once. One junction end does not reproduce the germline sequence, and a read error may be involved. V usage is TRBV19 and J usage is TRBJ2-5; 8 bases agree with TRBD1. Germline V lookup: CDR1 LNHDA, CDR2 SQIVND (reference sequence). The CDR3 totals 17 residues. In DNA, the CDR3 is TGTGCCAGTAGTGACTACACCACGGACAGGGACCAAGGGACCCAGTACTTC. It codes for CASSDYTTDRDQGTQYF.

This rearrangement joins TRBV7-2 to TRBJ2-7; D ambiguous. The CDR3 is 14 residues long. Germline V lookup: CDR1 SGHTA, CDR2 FQGNSA. The ends were cut back, 5 bases at V and 2 bases at J, with 13 bases in the middle. CDR3 amino acids: CASSDWTATYEQYF. The CDR3 coding sequence is TGTGCCAGCAGCGATTGGACGGCAACCTACGAGCAGTACTTC.

J is TRBJ2-7 and V is TRBV9; 8 bases fit TRBD1. Losses at the gene ends were 4 bases for V and 2 bases for J; bases not matched to a gene: 5. Per germline, CDR1 SGDLS and CDR2 YYNGEE. The CDR3 loop spans 14 amino acids. CDR3 residues: CASSPGQGAYEQYF. CDR3 in DNA: TGTGCCAGCAGCCCCGGACAGGGAGCCTACGAGCAGTACTTC.

V and J are TRBV5-6 and TRBJ2-7; unclear D gene. CDR1 and CDR2 (germline): SGHDT, YYEEEE. V lost 3 bases and J lost 3, with 10 bases in between. The CDR3 has 13 amino acids. The CDR3 DNA follows: TGTGCCAGCAGCTCCGCTCTGGGCTACGAGCAGTACTTC. It encodes CASSSALGYEQYF.

The chain is built from TRBV2 and TRBJ2-3; D call uncertain. This CDR3 region has 12 residues. The V gene lost 6 bases and the J gene lost 2 bases, with 6 bases spanning the gap. CDR1 and CDR2 from the germline V gene are SNHLY and FYNNEI. CDR3 protein: CASSLTTDTQYF. The DNA for the CDR3 is TGTGCCAGCAGCCTGACCACAGATACGCAGTATTTT.

The count of this clone is one. The V call is TRBV10-1, the J call TRBJ1-1; 8 bases agree with TRBD1. The V segment lost 6 bases and the J segment 7 bases; nucleotides outside the gene matches: 4. Looked up from germline, CDR1 is WNHNN and CDR2 is SYGVQD (reference sequence). The CDR3 has 12 amino acids. The CDR3 DNA follows: TGCGCCAGCAGCCTAGGGACAGGTGAAGCTTTCTTT. Protein: CASSLGTGEAFF.

The J gene is TRBJ2-2, the V gene TRBV5-6, with TRBD2 as a possible D gene (5 bases). CDR1 is SGHDT, CDR2 YYEEEE, per germline. Trimming shortened V by 2 bases and J by 3 bases, and 14 bases separated the two germline ends. This CDR3 region has 16 residues. The CDR3 region has the DNA TGTGCCAGCAGCTTTCGGAGGTTTGGGTACACCGGGGAGCTGTTTTTT. Its protein product is CASSFRRFGYTGELFF.

The V and J genes are TRBV2 and TRBJ2-2; 7 nucleotides align to TRBD1. Germline trimming cut 9 bases from V and 6 bases from J; bases unmatched to any gene: 7. The germline CDR1 and CDR2 sequences are SNHLY and FYNNEI. This CDR3 comprises 13 residues. The CDR3 region is CARIDRVAGELFF. CDR3 nucleotides: TGTGCCAGGATAGACAGGGTGGCCGGGGAGCTGTTTTTT. Based on the CDR3 plus reference TRBV2 and TRBJ2-2, the full variable domain is EPEVTQTPSHQVTQMGQEVILRCVPISNHLYFYWYRQILGQKVEFLVSFYNNEISEKSEIFDDQFSVERPDGSNFTLKIRSTKLEDSAMYFCARIDRVAGELFFGEGSRLTVL.

The rearrangement joins TRBV7-6 to TRBJ2-2; D gene ambiguous. Germline V gene lookup returns CDR1 SGHVS and CDR2 FNYEAQ. CDR3 length: 13 amino acids. Trimming left V 5 bases short and J 3 bases short, with 7 bases between. The CDR3 region is CASSPLDTGELFF. The CDR3 DNA reads as TGTGCCAGCAGCCCCTTGGACACCGGGGAGCTGTTTTTT.

The chain uses TRBV4-1 and TRBJ2-5; maybe TRBD2 (5 bases). Germline-derived CDR1 and CDR2 are MGHRA and YSYEKL. Trimming stripped 0 bases from V and 11 bases from J, with 13 bases between. This CDR3 region has 13 residues. CDR3 protein: CASSQDSSAQQYF. CDR3 bases: TGCGCCAGCAGCCAAGATAGTAGCGCGCAGCAGTACTTC.

This clone was seen more than once but under ten times. The J gene is TRBJ1-1, the V gene TRBV19; TRBD1 might be the D (5 bases). Germline V gene sequence: CDR1 LNHDA, CDR2 SQIVND (reference sequence). Trimming took off 3 bases at V and 3 bases at J, with 8 bases between the two ends. This CDR3 region has 13 residues. The CDR3 DNA is TGTGCCAGTAGTATCGACAGTTACACTGAAGCTTTCTTT. Protein: CASSIDSYTEAFF.

This sequence joins TRBV2 and TRBJ1-2; TRBD1 aligns across 11 bases. CDR1 and CDR2 from the germline V gene are SNHLY and FYNNEI. This CDR3 contains 13 residues. With V trimmed by 8 bases and J by 8 bases, 7 bases remained unmatched. CDR3 coding DNA: TGTGCCAGCGGGGACAGGGGGACAGGGGGCTACACCTTC. This translates into CASGDRGTGGYTF.

In its sample, this clone was seen once. This chain connects TRBV5-1 to TRBJ2-1; TRBD2 might be the D (6 bases). Trimming shortened V by 4 bases and J by 7 bases, and 9 bases separated the two germline ends. Germline V lookup: CDR1 SGHRS, CDR2 YFSETQ. CDR3 length equals 12 residues. The CDR3 nucleotides are TGCGCCAGCAGCCCAGGACTAAATGAGCAGTTCTTC. Its protein is CASSPGLNEQFF.

This clone showed up just a few times. The chain couples TRBV5-6 to TRBJ1-3; D unclear. Trimming removed 4 bases at V and 2 bases at J, with 13 bases between. Germline V CDR1 and CDR2: SGHDT, YYEEEE. The length of the CDR3 is 15 residues. In nucleotides, the CDR3 is TGTGCCAGCAGCAACGACCAACCGACTGGAAACACCATATATTTT. This sequence encodes CASSNDQPTGNTIYF.

The chain carries TRBV27 and TRBJ2-7, with TRBD1 identical over 7 bases. This CDR3 comprises 14 residues. V shed 6 bases and J 2 bases; nucleotides not matched to a gene: 7. Germline CDR1 is MNHEY and CDR2 is SMNVEV (reference sequence). The CDR3 DNA is TGTGCCAGCAGCCCCTGGCAGGGGGCCTACGAGCAGTACTTC. Its translation is CASSPWQGAYEQYF.

The chain joins TRBV2 to TRBJ1-2, with D maybe TRBD1 (5 bases). The ends were cut back, 6 bases at V and 3 bases at J, with 11 bases in the middle. CDR1 is SNHLY and CDR2 is FYNNEI in the germline V gene. The CDR3 is made up of 13 amino acids. The DNA of the CDR3 is TGTGCCAGCAGAGGGACGGATGACTATGGCTACACCTTC. Amino acid sequence: CASRGTDDYGYTF.

This sequence joins TRBV7-6 and TRBJ2-7; D not resolved. Germline loops: CDR1 SGHVS, CDR2 FNYEAQ. CDR3 length equals 13 residues. The V end was cut by 0 bases, the J end by 7 bases, with 10 bases between. The CDR3 here is CASSLAVGMEQYF. Written as DNA, the CDR3 is TGTGCCAGCAGCTTAGCTGTAGGGATGGAGCAGTACTTC. Complete variable domain (other parts from reference TRBV7-6 and TRBJ2-7): GAGVSQSPRYKVTKRGQDVALRCDPISGHVSLYWYRQALGQGPEFLTYFNYEAQQDKSGLPNDRFSAERPEGSISTLTIQRTEQRDSAMYRCASSLAVGMEQYFGPGTRLTVT.

The CDR3 DNA reads TGTGCCTGGAACCCTAGAACAGGTACCTACGAGCAGTACTTC. Its translation: CAWNPRTGTYEQYF. This chain uses TRBV30 with TRBJ2-5; the D gene is possibly TRBD1 (5 bases). Gene TRBJ2-7 matches the end of the DNA better, so the J call may be wrong. The CDR3 spans 14 residues. Germline V CDR1 and CDR2: GTSNPN, SVGIG (reference sequence).

The chain carries TRBV4-2 and TRBJ2-1, with D possibly called TRBD1 or TRBD2 (5 bases each). V was cut by 0 bases and J by 8 bases, with 17 bases left in between. The CDR3 has 16 amino acids. Germline V lookup: CDR1 LGHNA, CDR2 YNFKEQ. The CDR3: CASSQDWGEGSDEQFF. CDR3 bases: TGTGCCAGCAGCCAAGATTGGGGCGAGGGCTCGGATGAGCAGTTCTTC.

This clone is classed as medium-sized. The J gene is TRBJ2-7, the V gene TRBV6-1, with a weak D call TRBD1 (5 bases). The CDR3 runs 14 residues. Germline V CDR1 and CDR2: MNHNS, SASEGT. V lost 6 bases, J lost 1 base, and 13 bases lay in between. CDR3 region: CASSEVQGSYEQYF. DNA of the CDR3: TGTGCCAGCAGCGAGGTTCAGGGTTCCTACGAGCAGTACTTC.

The chain recombines TRBV29-1 with TRBJ2-3, with 15 nucleotides matching TRBD2. Per germline, CDR1 SQVTM and CDR2 ANQGSEA. V trimming: 3 bases; J trimming: 3 bases; junction bases outside the gene matches: 7. This CDR3 contains 17 residues. This chain's CDR3 is CSVDPWTSGRDTDTQYF. Written as DNA, the CDR3 is TGCAGCGTTGATCCTTGGACTAGCGGGAGGGATACAGATACGCAGTATTTT.

The rearrangement uses TRBV11-2 and TRBJ2-1; 8 nucleotides match TRBD2. Germline V gene lookup returns CDR1 SGHAT and CDR2 FQNNGV. The CDR3 has 14 amino acids. V dropped 3 bases and J dropped 8; count of bases not matched to a gene: 6. CDR3 sequence (DNA): TGTGCCAGCAGCTTCAGCGGGAGTCTCGATGAGCAGTTCTTC. Its translation: CASSFSGSLDEQFF.

A few counts support this clone. The chain joins TRBV7-8 to TRBJ1-2; no clear D gene. Germline CDR1 and CDR2: SGHVS and FQNEAQ. The V gene lost 1 base and the J gene lost 5 bases, with 8 bases spanning the gap. This CDR3 has 13 residues. The CDR3, as DNA: TGTGCCAGCAGCTTAGAGACCGGATATGGCTACACCTTC. The encoded protein is CASSLETGYGYTF.

The V gene is TRBV7-2, the J gene TRBJ2-7; D is tentatively TRBD1 or TRBD2 (5 bases each). V was shortened by 5 bases and J by 1 base, with 15 bases between the two germline ends. Per germline, CDR1 SGHTA and CDR2 FQGNSA. The CDR3 is 15 amino acids. The DNA for the CDR3 is TGTGCCAGCAGCACGCATGGGACCGGATCCTACGAGCAGTACTTC. Translation: CASSTHGTGSYEQYF. The full variable domain, in which reference TRBV7-2 and TRBJ2-7 provide the parts outside the CDR3, is GAGVSQSPSNKVTEKGKDVELRCDPISGHTALYWYRQSLGQGLEFLIYFQGNSAPDKSGLPSDRFSAERTGGSVSTLTIQRTQQEDSAVYLCASSTHGTGSYEQYFGPGTRLTVT.

CDR3 nucleotides: TGTGCCACCATCCGGGACAGGGGTGGAGAGACCCAGTACTTC. It specifies CATIRDRGGETQYF. The chain couples TRBV6-1 to TRBJ2-5, with TRBD1 identical over 10 bases. The V gene end was trimmed by 10 bases and the J gene end by 4 bases; junction bases not matched to a gene: 9. Germline V gene data show CDR1 as MNHNS and CDR2 as SASEGT. There are 14 residues in the CDR3.

The chain joins TRBV6-1 to TRBJ2-7; 13 positions agree with TRBD2. The CDR3 runs to 15 residues. The J segment lost 2 bases and the V segment lost 6 bases, leaving 4 bases of the junction unmatched. CDR1 is MNHNS and CDR2 is SASEGT in the germline V gene. CDR3 in amino acids: CASSPGLAGAYEQYF. The CDR3 DNA follows: TGTGCCAGCAGCCCCGGACTAGCGGGAGCCTACGAGCAGTACTTC.

The rearrangement uses TRBV28 and TRBJ2-5; no clear D gene. Trimming shortened V by 1 base and J by 2 bases, and 14 bases separated the two germline ends. Germline loops: CDR1 MDHEN, CDR2 SYDVKM. The CDR3 has 16 amino acids. This CDR3 is CASSLSISSEQETQYF. The CDR3, as DNA: TGTGCCAGCAGTTTATCAATCTCCAGCGAGCAAGAGACCCAGTACTTC.

The rearrangement uses TRBV18 and TRBJ2-5, with 12 bases aligning to TRBD2. Germline V CDR1 and CDR2: KGHSH, LQKENI. Trimming cost V 0 bases and J 4 bases; bases outside gene matches: 0. The CDR3 has 15 residues. The DNA for the CDR3 is TGTGCCAGCTCACCACCACTAGCGGGAGGAGAGACCCAGTACTTC. It is translated as CASSPPLAGGETQYF.

This clone was counted a single time. The chain joins TRBV7-9 to TRBJ1-2, with D hard to call. Trimming stripped 5 bases from V and 10 bases from J, with 23 bases between. There are 15 residues in the CDR3. Germline CDR1 and CDR2: SEHNR and FQNEAQ (reference sequence). CDR3 DNA: TGTGCCAGCAGCGGATTAGGTCCAGCCTACACAGCCTACACCTTC. Residues: CASSGLGPAYTAYTF.

J is TRBJ1-1 and V is TRBV16; D unresolved. The V end lost 4 bases, the J end lost 0 bases, and 9 bases lay between the germline ends. CDR3 length: 14 amino acids. Looked up from germline, CDR1 is KGHSY and CDR2 is FQNENV. In DNA form, the CDR3 reads TGTGCCAGCAGCCCCGTGGGCTTGAACACTGAAGCTTTCTTT. Translating it yields CASSPVGLNTEAFF.